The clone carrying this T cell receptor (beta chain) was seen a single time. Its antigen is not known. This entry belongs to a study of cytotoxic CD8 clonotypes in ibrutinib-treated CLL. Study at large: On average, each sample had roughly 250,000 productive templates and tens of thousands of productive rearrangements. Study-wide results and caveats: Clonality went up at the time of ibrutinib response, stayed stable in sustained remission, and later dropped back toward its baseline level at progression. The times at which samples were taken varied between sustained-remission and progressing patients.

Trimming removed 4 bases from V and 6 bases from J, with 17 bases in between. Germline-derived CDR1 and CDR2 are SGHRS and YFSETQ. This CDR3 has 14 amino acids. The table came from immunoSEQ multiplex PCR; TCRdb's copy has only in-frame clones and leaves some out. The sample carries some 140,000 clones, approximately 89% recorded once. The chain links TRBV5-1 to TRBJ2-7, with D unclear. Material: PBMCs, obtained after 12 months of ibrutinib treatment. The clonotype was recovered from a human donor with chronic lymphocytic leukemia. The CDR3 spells CASSPPRFVGEQYF. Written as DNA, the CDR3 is TGCGCCAGCAGCCCCCCTCGGTTCGTGGGCGAGCAGTACTTC.